A selection of T cell receptor beta chains follows, all from one sample in a study of molecular identifiers for immune sequencing clone quantification. TCRdb fed the PCR reads into MiXCR, producing one record per CDR3 protein. In the table there are about 500,000 distinct CDR3 sequences, around 25% of which are singletons. The sample consisted of naive CD8+ T cells from blood, with Jurkat cell RNA spiked in. The receptors originated from a human donor in good health. Some libraries in this study had Jurkat cell RNA spiked in. CDR3s leave out the opening cysteine and the closing phenylalanine or tryptophan. Each record gives: CDR3 protein, J gene, V gene.

CDR3aa: ASSLGLAASGEQY; j_gene: TRBJ2-7; v_gene: TRBV7-8
CDR3aa: ASTPSGEGTDTQY; j_gene: TRBJ2-3; v_gene: TRBV23-1
CDR3aa: ASCQQSGLWYNEQF; j_gene: TRBJ2-1; v_gene: TRBV4-1
CDR3aa: ATSSEGDQPQH; j_gene: TRBJ1-5; v_gene: TRBV15
CDR3aa: ASRLAGSSYEQY; j_gene: TRBJ2-7; v_gene: TRBV28
CDR3aa: ASSFQLVPGQGAVDYGYT; j_gene: TRBJ1-2; v_gene: TRBV7-9
CDR3aa: AWDASGSGGSKETQY; j_gene: TRBJ2-5; v_gene: TRBV30
CDR3aa: ASSFPTSGGADTQY; j_gene: TRBJ2-3; v_gene: TRBV7-9
CDR3aa: ASSQGIGSTETQY; j_gene: TRBJ2-5; v_gene: TRBV7-9
CDR3aa: ASGFGQNTEAF; j_gene: TRBJ1-1; v_gene: TRBV12-5
CDR3aa: ASTPGGALAKNIQY; j_gene: TRBJ2-4; v_gene: TRBV6-5
CDR3aa: ASSYPSEWEREGSTDTQY; j_gene: TRBJ2-3; v_gene: TRBV6-2/TRBV6-3
CDR3aa: ASSLWTGGGVEQY; j_gene: TRBJ2-7; v_gene: TRBV4-3
CDR3aa: ASSKELVDIDSFEQY; j_gene: TRBJ2-7; v_gene: TRBV21-1
CDR3aa: ASNPLAGSETQY; j_gene: TRBJ2-5; v_gene: TRBV7-6
CDR3aa: ASSFIPGTAYEQY; j_gene: TRBJ2-7; v_gene: TRBV12-3/TRBV12-4
CDR3aa: ASSPTLGRSTGELF; j_gene: TRBJ2-2; v_gene: TRBV27
CDR3aa: ASSTSGNQETQY; j_gene: TRBJ2-5; v_gene: TRBV27
CDR3aa: SAGQGAGSTDTQY; j_gene: TRBJ2-3; v_gene: TRBV29-1
CDR3aa: ASSEEAGRSYEQY; j_gene: TRBJ2-7; v_gene: TRBV2
CDR3aa: ASSFSGGSSYEQY; j_gene: TRBJ2-7; v_gene: TRBV27
CDR3aa: ASNLYAGGSDTQY; j_gene: TRBJ2-3; v_gene: TRBV6-2/TRBV6-3
CDR3aa: ASSLWGAHSIEAF; j_gene: TRBJ1-1; v_gene: TRBV5-6
CDR3aa: ASRKGAGELF; j_gene: TRBJ2-2; v_gene: TRBV19
CDR3aa: ASSLDIIVGHLYTGELF; j_gene: TRBJ2-2; v_gene: TRBV11-3